These T cell receptor beta chains were read from a single sample in a study of blood T cell repertoires in COVID-19. The repertoire was sequenced with immunoSEQ multiplex PCR; TCRdb's copy has only in-frame clones and lacks some. The sample has roughly 30,000 clones; 84% are singletons. The source material was peripheral blood. These receptors originate from a man between 65 and 85 years old with active COVID-19. Both conserved end residues are part of each CDR3. A D gene is named only where the DNA matches it firmly. Some rows have no size entry. The others give once, few or many, or a class for an expanded clone.

d_call,j_call,clone_size,v_call,cdr3_nt,cdr3_aa
-,TRBJ1-1,-,TRBV5-8,TGTGCCAGCAGCTTGGGGGCCGGGGGGCGGAAGACTGAAGCTTTCTTT,CASSLGAGGRKTEAFF
-,TRBJ2-5,-,TRBV27,TGTGCCAGCAGTTTAAGTGGGGCCCTAGGGGAGACCCAGTACTTC,CASSLSGALGETQYF
-,TRBJ2-7,-,TRBV5-1,TGCGCCAGCAGCTATTACACAGGGTCGTCCTACGAGCAGTACTTC,CASSYYTGSSYEQYF
TRBD2,TRBJ2-3,few,TRBV27,TGTGCCAGCAGTTTATTATCGACTAGCGGGGGGGCCGCTACAGATACGCAGTATTTT,CASSLLSTSGGAATDTQYF
TRBD1,TRBJ2-7,-,TRBV4-1,TGCGCCAGCAGCCAAGATGGGAGGACAGGGGAAGACGAGCAGTACTTC,CASSQDGRTGEDEQYF
-,TRBJ1-5,-,TRBV27,TGTGCCAGCAGTTACGGGGTGCAGCAGCCCCAGCATTTT,CASSYGVQQPQHF
-,TRBJ1-2,-,TRBV7-9,TGTGCCAGCAGCTTTGTCGGGGAACCCTACACCTTC,CASSFVGEPYTF
-,TRBJ2-7,-,TRBV7-3,TGTGCCAGCAGCTTAAGTGGGGGGGCTAACGAGCAGTACTTC,CASSLSGGANEQYF
TRBD1,TRBJ1-6,-,TRBV9,TGTGCCAGCAGCTCTCCGACAGGGGAGGCATCCTATAATTCACCCCTCCACTTT,CASSSPTGEASYNSPLHF
-,TRBJ1-1,-,TRBV7-6,TGTGCCAGCAGCTTACGGGTTGGGGCTATGAACACTGAAGCTTTCTTT,CASSLRVGAMNTEAFF
TRBD1,TRBJ2-1,once,TRBV7-3,TGTGCCAGCAGCCCAGCAACCGGGACAGTTTACAATGAGCAGTTCTTC,CASSPATGTVYNEQFF
TRBD1,TRBJ2-6,-,TRBV7-2,TGTGCCAGCAGCTTAGACAGGGGCTTGATCGCTGGGGCCAACGTCCTGACTTTC,CASSLDRGLIAGANVLTF
-,TRBJ2-7,-,TRBV28,TGTGCCAGCAGCGACAGGCGAAGCTCCTACGAGCAGTACTTC,CASSDRRSSYEQYF
TRBD1,TRBJ1-6,-,TRBV5-1,TGCGCCAGCAGCCCTTACGGGACAGGGGATTCACCCCTCCACTTT,CASSPYGTGDSPLHF
-,TRBJ2-7,-,TRBV5-1,TGCGCCAGCAGCTTGGACTACTACGAGCAGTACTTC,CASSLDYYEQYF
-,TRBJ2-3,-,TRBV2,TGTGCCAGCACCTTCAGCACAGATACGCAGTATTTT,CASTFSTDTQYF
-,TRBJ2-2,-,TRBV20-1,TGCAGTGCTAGTCCCCGGGGAATGAACACCGGGGAGCTGTTTTTT,CSASPRGMNTGELFF
TRBD2,TRBJ2-1,-,TRBV7-2,TGTGCCAGCAGCTTAGAACTAGCGGGGGGCCATTTTCAGTTCTTC,CASSLELAGGHFQFF
-,TRBJ1-3,-,TRBV14,TGTGCCAGCAGCCCCCGAATGGGGACACCATCTGGAAACACCATATATTTT,CASSPRMGTPSGNTIYF
TRBD1,TRBJ1-2,-,TRBV4-1,TGCGCCAGCAGCCAAGAGCCGGGGACAGTCTATGGCTACACCTTC,CASSQEPGTVYGYTF
-,TRBJ1-5,few,TRBV19,TGTGCCAGTAGTCAGACGGATCTAGCCCAGCATTTT,CASSQTDLAQHF
-,TRBJ1-1,-,TRBV3-1/TRBV3-2,TGTGCCAGCAGCCCTCACCGCGGGAGGGATGAAGCTTTCTTT,CASSPHRGRDEAFF
TRBD1,TRBJ1-5,-,TRBV19,TGTGCCAGTATTCTTCGGGGACAGGGGTCCAATCAGCCCCAGCATTTT,CASILRGQGSNQPQHF
TRBD2,TRBJ2-3,-,TRBV5-1,TGCGCCAGCAGCCCTCTAGCGGGGGGTTCAGATACGCAGTATTTT,CASSPLAGGSDTQYF
TRBD1,TRBJ2-7,few,TRBV5-1,TGCGCCAGCAGCATTGGACAGGCTTCCTACGAGCAGTACTTC,CASSIGQASYEQYF
-,TRBJ2-4,-,TRBV27,TGTGCCAGCAGTTTTGTGGGCGCCGAGGCCAAAAACATTCAGTACTTC,CASSFVGAEAKNIQYF
TRBD1,TRBJ1-4,-,TRBV4-1,TGCGCCAGCAGCCAACGGGACAGGGCTAATGAAAAACTGTTTTTT,CASSQRDRANEKLFF
-,TRBJ2-1,-,TRBV7-2,TGTGCCAGCAGCTTAGGAACAGCCTCTGAGCAGTTCTTC,CASSLGTASEQFF
-,TRBJ1-2,few,TRBV5-5,TGTGCCAGCAGCTTGGAGGCAGGGCCTTATCGCTACACCTTC,CASSLEAGPYRYTF
TRBD2,TRBJ2-3,-,TRBV7-8,TGTGCCAGCAGCCCCACGGGACTAGCCCCAGATACGCAGTATTTT,CASSPTGLAPDTQYF